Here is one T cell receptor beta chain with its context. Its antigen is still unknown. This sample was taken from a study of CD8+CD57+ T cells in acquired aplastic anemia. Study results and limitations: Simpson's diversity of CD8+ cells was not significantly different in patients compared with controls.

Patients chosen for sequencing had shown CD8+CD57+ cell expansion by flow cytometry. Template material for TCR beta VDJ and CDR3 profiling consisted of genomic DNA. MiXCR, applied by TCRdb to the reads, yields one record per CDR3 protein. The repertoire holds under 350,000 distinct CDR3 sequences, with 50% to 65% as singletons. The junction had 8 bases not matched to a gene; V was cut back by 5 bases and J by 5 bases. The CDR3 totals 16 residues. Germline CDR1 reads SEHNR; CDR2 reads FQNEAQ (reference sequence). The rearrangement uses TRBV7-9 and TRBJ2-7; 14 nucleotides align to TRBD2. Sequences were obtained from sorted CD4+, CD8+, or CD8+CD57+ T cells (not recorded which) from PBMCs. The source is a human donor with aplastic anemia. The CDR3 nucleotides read TGTGCCAGCAGCCCGGGGACTAGCGGGAGATCCAACGAGCAGTACTTC. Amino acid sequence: CASSPGTSGRSNEQYF. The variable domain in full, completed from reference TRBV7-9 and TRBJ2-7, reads DTGVSQNPRHKITKRGQNVTFRCDPISEHNRLYWYRQTLGQGPEFLTYFQNEAQLEKSRLLSDRFSAERPKGSFSTLEIQRTEQGDSAMYLCASSPGTSGRSNEQYFGPGTRLTVT.